The present entry profiles one TCR beta chain with its context. Germline V gene lookup returns CDR1 MNHNY and CDR2 SVGAGI (reference sequence). The CDR3 has 16 residues. V lost 9 bases and J lost 4; bases outside the gene matches: 10. As originally analysed: Reference gene primer amplification in the assay estimated nucleated cell counts. The protocol was immunoSEQ multiplex PCR, while the TCRdb copy is restricted to in-frame clones and leaves out a portion. The V and J calls and clone size were taken over from that table, and D and trimming were inferred from the DNA. The sample lists about 79,000 clones, roughly 90% seen once, with roughly 14% in the top ten. The data were taken from a study of blood T cell repertoires in COVID-19. Study-level information: Sample material is recorded as cDNA or gDNA derived from T cells, B-cell-depleted T cells, or PBMCs.

The sample consisted of peripheral blood. The TCR originated in a man aged 70-80 years with active or convalescent COVID-19. This chain joins TRBV6-6 and TRBJ2-2; 11 bases match TRBD1. The CDR3 sequence: CASRTGGAPSTGELFF. DNA of the CDR3: TGTGCCAGTCGGACAGGGGGCGCCCCGAGCACCGGGGAGCTGTTTTTT.